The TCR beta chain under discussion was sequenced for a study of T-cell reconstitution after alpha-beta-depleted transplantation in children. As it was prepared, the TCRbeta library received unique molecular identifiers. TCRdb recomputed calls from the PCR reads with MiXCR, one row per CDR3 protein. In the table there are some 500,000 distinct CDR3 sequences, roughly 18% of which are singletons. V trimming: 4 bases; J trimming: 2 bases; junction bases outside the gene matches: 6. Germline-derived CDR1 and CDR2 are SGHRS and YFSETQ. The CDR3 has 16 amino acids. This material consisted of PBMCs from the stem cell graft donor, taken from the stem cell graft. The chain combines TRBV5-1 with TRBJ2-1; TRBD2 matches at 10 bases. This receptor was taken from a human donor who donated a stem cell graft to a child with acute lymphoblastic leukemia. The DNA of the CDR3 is TGCGCCAGCAGCCCGCATCTAGCGGGGGCCTACAATGAGCAGTTCTTC. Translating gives CASSPHLAGAYNEQFF.